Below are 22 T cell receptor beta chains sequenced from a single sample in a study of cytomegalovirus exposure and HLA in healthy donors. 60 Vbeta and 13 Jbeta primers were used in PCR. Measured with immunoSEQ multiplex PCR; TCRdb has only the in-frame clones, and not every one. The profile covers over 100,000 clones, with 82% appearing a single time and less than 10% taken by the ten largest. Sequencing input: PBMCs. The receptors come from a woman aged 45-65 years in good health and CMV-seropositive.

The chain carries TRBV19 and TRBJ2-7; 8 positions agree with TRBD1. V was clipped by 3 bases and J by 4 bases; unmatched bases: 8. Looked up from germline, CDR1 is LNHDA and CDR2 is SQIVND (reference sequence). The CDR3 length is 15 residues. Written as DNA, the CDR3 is TGTGCCAGTAGTATTGGGACAGGAGGCGTGTACGAGCAGTACTTC. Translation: CASSIGTGGVYEQYF.

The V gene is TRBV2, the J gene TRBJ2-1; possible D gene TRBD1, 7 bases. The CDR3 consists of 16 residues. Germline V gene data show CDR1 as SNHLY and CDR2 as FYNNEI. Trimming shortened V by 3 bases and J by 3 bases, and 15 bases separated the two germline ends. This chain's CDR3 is CASSEFSQGGYNEQFF. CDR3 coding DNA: TGTGCCAGCAGTGAGTTCAGCCAGGGGGGCTACAATGAGCAGTTCTTC.

The CDR3 reads CASSLGGAVYNEQFF. CDR3 DNA sequence: TGTGCCAGCAGCTTAGGGGGAGCTGTCTACAATGAGCAGTTCTTC. The chain has TRBV11-3 and TRBJ2-1; a possible D gene is TRBD2 (5 bases). Germline V gives CDR1 SGHNT, CDR2 YENEEA. V gave up 1 base and J gave up 3 bases, with 10 bases separating them. The CDR3 extends over 15 amino acids.

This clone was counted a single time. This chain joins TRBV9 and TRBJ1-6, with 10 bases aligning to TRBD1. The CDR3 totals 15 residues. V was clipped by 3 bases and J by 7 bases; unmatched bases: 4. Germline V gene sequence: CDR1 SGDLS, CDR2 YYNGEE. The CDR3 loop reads CASSGQGAQNSPLHF. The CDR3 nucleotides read TGTGCCAGCAGCGGACAGGGGGCGCAGAATTCACCCCTCCACTTT.

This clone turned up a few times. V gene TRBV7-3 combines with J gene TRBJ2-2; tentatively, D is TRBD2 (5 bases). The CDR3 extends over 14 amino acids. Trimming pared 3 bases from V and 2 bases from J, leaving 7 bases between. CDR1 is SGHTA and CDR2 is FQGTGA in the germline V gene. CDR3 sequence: CASSLRANTGELFF. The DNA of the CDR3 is TGTGCCAGCAGCTTGAGGGCCAACACCGGGGAGCTGTTTTTT.

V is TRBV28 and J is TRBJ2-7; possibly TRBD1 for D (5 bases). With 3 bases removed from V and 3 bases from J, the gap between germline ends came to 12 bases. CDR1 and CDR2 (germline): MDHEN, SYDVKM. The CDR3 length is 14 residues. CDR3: CASSFGHLDYEQYF. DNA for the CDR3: TGTGCCAGCAGTTTCGGACACCTTGACTACGAGCAGTACTTC.

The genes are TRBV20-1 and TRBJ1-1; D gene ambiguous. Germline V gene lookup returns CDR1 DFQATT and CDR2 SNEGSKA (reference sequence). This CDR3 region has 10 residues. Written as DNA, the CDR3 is TGCAGAGCAGGTTCCACTGAAGCTTTCTTT. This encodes CRAGSTEAFF.

The CDR3 region is CASSLVWDREPTEAFF. CDR3 in DNA: TGTGCCAGCAGCTTAGTATGGGACAGGGAACCCACTGAAGCTTTCTTT. The V and J genes are TRBV7-9 and TRBJ1-1, with 9 bases lining up with TRBD1. The junction had 7 bases not matched to a gene; V was cut back by 1 base and J by 4 bases. CDR3 size: 16 residues. Looked up from germline, CDR1 is SEHNR and CDR2 is FQNEAQ (reference sequence).

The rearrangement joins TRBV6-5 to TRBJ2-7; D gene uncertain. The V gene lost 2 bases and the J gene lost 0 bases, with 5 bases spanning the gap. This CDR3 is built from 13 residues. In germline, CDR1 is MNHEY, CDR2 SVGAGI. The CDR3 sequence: CASSYGGSYEQYF. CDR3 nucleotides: TGTGCCAGCAGTTACGGCGGCTCCTACGAGCAGTACTTC.

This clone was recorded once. CDR3 region: CASSLGASGMWGEQYF. CDR3 bases: TGTGCCAGCAGTTTAGGGGCTAGCGGGATGTGGGGCGAGCAGTACTTC. The rearrangement uses TRBV28 and TRBJ2-7; TRBD2 matches at 9 bases. The V segment lost 2 bases and the J segment 6 bases; nucleotides outside the gene matches: 11. CDR3 size: 16 residues. The germline CDR1 and CDR2 sequences are MDHEN and SYDVKM.

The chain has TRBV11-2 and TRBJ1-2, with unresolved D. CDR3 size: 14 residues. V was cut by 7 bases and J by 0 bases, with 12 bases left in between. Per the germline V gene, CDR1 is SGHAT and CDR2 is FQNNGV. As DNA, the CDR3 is TGTGCCAGCACCCCGGTTTTAGCTAACTATGGCTACACCTTC. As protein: CASTPVLANYGYTF.

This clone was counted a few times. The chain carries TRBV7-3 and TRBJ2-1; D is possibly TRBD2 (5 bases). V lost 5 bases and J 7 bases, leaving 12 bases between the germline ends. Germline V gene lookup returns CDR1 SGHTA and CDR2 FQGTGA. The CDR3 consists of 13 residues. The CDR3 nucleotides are TGTGCCAGCAGCCGTCGGAGGAGTAATGAGCAGTTCTTC. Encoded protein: CASSRRRSNEQFF.

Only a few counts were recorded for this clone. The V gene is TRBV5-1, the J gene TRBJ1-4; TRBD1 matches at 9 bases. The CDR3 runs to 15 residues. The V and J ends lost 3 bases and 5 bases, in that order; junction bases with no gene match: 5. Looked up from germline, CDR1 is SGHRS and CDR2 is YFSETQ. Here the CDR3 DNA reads TGCGCCAGCAGCTCGGCGACAGGGGGAAATGAAAAACTGTTTTTT. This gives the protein CASSSATGGNEKLFF.

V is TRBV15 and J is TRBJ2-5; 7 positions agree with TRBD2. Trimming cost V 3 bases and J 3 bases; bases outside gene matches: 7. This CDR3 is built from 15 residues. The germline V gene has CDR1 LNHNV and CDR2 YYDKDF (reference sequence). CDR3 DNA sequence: TGTGCCACCAGCAGCTTAATGGCGGGGGAAGAGACCCAGTACTTC. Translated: CATSSLMAGEETQYF.

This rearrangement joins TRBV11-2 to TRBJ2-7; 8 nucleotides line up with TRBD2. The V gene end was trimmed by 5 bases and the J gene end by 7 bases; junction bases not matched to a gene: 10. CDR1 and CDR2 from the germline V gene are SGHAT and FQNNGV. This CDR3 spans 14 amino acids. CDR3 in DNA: TGTGCCAGCAGCCCCGGAGCGGGAGTAAGGGAGCAGTACTTC. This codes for CASSPGAGVREQYF. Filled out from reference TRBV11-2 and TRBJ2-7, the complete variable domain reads EAGVAQSPRYKIIEKRQSVAFWCNPISGHATLYWYQQILGQGPKLLIQFQNNGVVDDSQLPKDRFSAERLKGVDSTLKIQPAKLEDSAVYLCASSPGAGVREQYFGPGTRLTVT.

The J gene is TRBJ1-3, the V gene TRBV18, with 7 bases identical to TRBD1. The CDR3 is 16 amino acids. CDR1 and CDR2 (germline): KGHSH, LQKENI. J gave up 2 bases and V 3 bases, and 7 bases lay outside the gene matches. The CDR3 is CASSPTGILAGNTIYF. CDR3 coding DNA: TGTGCCAGCTCACCGACAGGGATTCTGGCTGGAAACACCATATATTTT. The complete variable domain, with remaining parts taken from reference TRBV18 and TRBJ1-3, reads NAGVMQNPRHLVRRRGQEARLRCSPMKGHSHVYWYRQLPEEGLKFMVYLQKENIIDESGMPKERFSAEFPKEGPSILRIQQVVRGDSAAYFCASSPTGILAGNTIYFGEGSWLTVV.

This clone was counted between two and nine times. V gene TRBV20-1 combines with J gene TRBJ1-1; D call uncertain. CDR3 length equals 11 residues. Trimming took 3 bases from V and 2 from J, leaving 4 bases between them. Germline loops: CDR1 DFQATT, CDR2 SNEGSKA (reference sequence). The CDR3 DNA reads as TGCAGTGCTAGTCTCAACACTGAAGCTTTCTTT. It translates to CSASLNTEAFF.

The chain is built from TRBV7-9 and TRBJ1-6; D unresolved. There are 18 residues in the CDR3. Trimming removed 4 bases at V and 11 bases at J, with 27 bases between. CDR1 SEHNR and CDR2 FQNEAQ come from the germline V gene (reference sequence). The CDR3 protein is CASSSRSTREKLNPPLHF. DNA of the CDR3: TGTGCCAGCAGCTCGCGTAGTACTCGGGAGAAACTAAATCCACCCCTCCACTTT.

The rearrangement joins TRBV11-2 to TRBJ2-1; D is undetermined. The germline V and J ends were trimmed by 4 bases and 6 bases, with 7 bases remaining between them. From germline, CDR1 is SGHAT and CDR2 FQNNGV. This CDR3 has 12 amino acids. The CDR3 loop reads CASSSLANEQFF. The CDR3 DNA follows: TGTGCCAGCAGCTCTCTGGCCAATGAGCAGTTCTTC.

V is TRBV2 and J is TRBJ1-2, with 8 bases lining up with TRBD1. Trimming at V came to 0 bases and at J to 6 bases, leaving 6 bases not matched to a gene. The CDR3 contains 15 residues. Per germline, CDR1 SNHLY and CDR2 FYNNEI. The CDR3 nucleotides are TGTGCCAGCAGTGAAGCAAGGGGCAGGGGGCATGGCTACACCTTC. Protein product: CASSEARGRGHGYTF.

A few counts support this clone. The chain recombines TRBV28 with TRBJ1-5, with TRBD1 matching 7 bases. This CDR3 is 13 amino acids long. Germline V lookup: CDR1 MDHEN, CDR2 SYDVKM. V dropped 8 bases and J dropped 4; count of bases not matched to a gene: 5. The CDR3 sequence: CASVRGRNQPQHF. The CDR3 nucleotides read TGTGCCAGCGTCAGGGGGAGAAATCAGCCCCAGCATTTT.

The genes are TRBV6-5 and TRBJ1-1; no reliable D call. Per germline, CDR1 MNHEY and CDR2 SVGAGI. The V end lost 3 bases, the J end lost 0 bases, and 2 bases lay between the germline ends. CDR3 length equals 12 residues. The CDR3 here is CASSYMNTEAFF. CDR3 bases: TGTGCCAGCAGTTATATGAACACTGAAGCTTTCTTT.